This TCR beta chain appears in the sequencing data of a study of CD8 T cells in Susac syndrome. The authors reverse transcribed 0.5 to 1 ug RNA with random hexamers. TCRdb re-derived calls from the immunoSEQ multiplex PCR reads in MiXCR, one entry per CDR3 protein. Of 250,000 to 300,000 distinct CDR3 sequences in the sample, approximately 85% were seen once. CDR3 length equals 14 residues. Trimming removed 0 bases from V and 6 bases from J, with 11 bases in between. Germline CDR1 and CDR2: MNHEY and SVGAGI. This receptor was obtained from a human donor with multiple sclerosis. Sequenced: CD8+ T cells from PBMCs. V and J are TRBV6-5 and TRBJ1-2; possibly TRBD1 for D (5 bases). The CDR3 DNA reads TGTGCCAGCAGTTACTCCGAGGGGATAGATGGCTACACCTTC. Amino acids: CASSYSEGIDGYTF.